This T cell receptor (beta chain) was captured by sequencing in a study of identical twins. V dropped 6 bases and J dropped 6; count of bases not matched to a gene: 3. Germline values: CDR1 MNHEY, CDR2 SVGEGT. This CDR3 is built from 14 residues. Each CDR3 protein is one row after TCRdb ran MiXCR on the 5' RACE reads. The sample yields some 660,000 distinct CDR3 sequences, over 8.5% seen once. This same sample was also part of a study on yellow fever vaccine responses in identical twins.

This TCR derives from a woman aged 18-35 years in good health. Sequencing input: PBMCs. The chain links TRBV6-2 or TRBV6-3 to TRBJ2-1; 12 bases fit TRBD2. Here the CDR3 DNA reads TGTGCCAGCAGAACTAGCGGGAGGTCCAATGAGCAGTTCTTC. Translation gives CASRTSGRSNEQFF.